This is a list of T cell receptor beta chains from one sample in a study of cytomegalovirus exposure and HLA in healthy donors. Sequencing was performed with immunoSEQ multiplex PCR; in TCRdb, only in-frame clones are kept and a portion is missing. This sample has approximately 140,000 clones; more than 60% occur once, and the top ten carry approximately 13%. Input material: PBMCs. These receptor sequences come from a man aged 35-49 years in good health and CMV-seropositive. Both conserved end residues are part of each CDR3. The order of the fields is J gene, clone size, V gene, CDR3 protein. Some rows mark clone size as missing; the rest say once, few, many or name a class of expanded clone.

j_gene: TRBJ2-3; abundance: -; v_gene: TRBV4-1; CDR3aa: CASLKRAIWTRPRDTQYF
j_gene: TRBJ2-5; abundance: -; v_gene: TRBV13; CDR3aa: CASSGTGEETQYF
j_gene: TRBJ2-3; abundance: -; v_gene: TRBV11-2; CDR3aa: CASSLEYSGGRDTQYF
j_gene: TRBJ1-1; abundance: -; v_gene: TRBV2; CDR3aa: CASSVQVGITEAFF
j_gene: TRBJ2-7; abundance: -; v_gene: TRBV5-4; CDR3aa: CASSLLGQGIYEQYF
j_gene: TRBJ2-3; abundance: -; v_gene: TRBV7-2; CDR3aa: CASSLFRDTQYF
j_gene: TRBJ2-7; abundance: -; v_gene: TRBV13; CDR3aa: CASSLKAALSYEQYF
j_gene: TRBJ1-1; abundance: -; v_gene: TRBV27; CDR3aa: CASTNSALTGGNTEAFF
j_gene: TRBJ1-2; abundance: -; v_gene: TRBV19; CDR3aa: CASRDRTTNYGYTF
j_gene: TRBJ2-1; abundance: -; v_gene: TRBV5-5; CDR3aa: CASSLGLSSYNEQFF
j_gene: TRBJ1-2; abundance: -; v_gene: TRBV19; CDR3aa: CASSIAGINGYTF
j_gene: TRBJ1-4; abundance: once; v_gene: TRBV30; CDR3aa: CAWSLSRNEKLFF
j_gene: TRBJ2-3; abundance: -; v_gene: TRBV2; CDR3aa: CASSEWTAAMDTQYF
j_gene: TRBJ2-7; abundance: -; v_gene: TRBV9; CDR3aa: CASSVGAGNAYEQYF
j_gene: TRBJ2-6; abundance: -; v_gene: TRBV7-2; CDR3aa: CASSLVSSGANVLTF
j_gene: TRBJ1-1; abundance: -; v_gene: TRBV5-1; CDR3aa: CASSLGWTALNTEAFF
j_gene: TRBJ1-2; abundance: -; v_gene: TRBV21-1; CDR3aa: CARLQGYGYTF
j_gene: TRBJ2-7; abundance: -; v_gene: TRBV7-9; CDR3aa: CASSPPGILTYF
j_gene: TRBJ2-7; abundance: -; v_gene: TRBV9; CDR3aa: CASSVVLGGEQYF
j_gene: TRBJ1-3; abundance: -; v_gene: TRBV15; CDR3aa: CATSRGGQGSGNTIYF
j_gene: TRBJ2-7; abundance: -; v_gene: TRBV5-4; CDR3aa: CASSRSGSYEQYF
j_gene: TRBJ2-1; abundance: -; v_gene: TRBV20-1; CDR3aa: CSARPNEQFF
j_gene: TRBJ2-3; abundance: -; v_gene: TRBV9; CDR3aa: CASSVEGVVDTQYF
j_gene: TRBJ2-2; abundance: -; v_gene: TRBV19; CDR3aa: CATTRAGTNTGELFF
j_gene: TRBJ2-3; abundance: -; v_gene: TRBV5-1; CDR3aa: CASSLDAGGTDTQYF
j_gene: TRBJ1-2; abundance: -; v_gene: TRBV4-1; CDR3aa: CASSQGDSYGYTF
j_gene: TRBJ1-2; abundance: -; v_gene: TRBV14; CDR3aa: CASSQVIGYGYTF
j_gene: TRBJ1-4; abundance: -; v_gene: TRBV14; CDR3aa: CASSLGRGSEKLFF
j_gene: TRBJ2-1; abundance: few; v_gene: TRBV18; CDR3aa: CASSPTTSGITHEQFF
j_gene: TRBJ1-1; abundance: -; v_gene: TRBV19; CDR3aa: CASSQPWRGGLNTEAFF
j_gene: TRBJ2-1; abundance: -; v_gene: TRBV4-3; CDR3aa: CASSQVREIYNEQFF
j_gene: TRBJ2-7; abundance: -; v_gene: TRBV28; CDR3aa: CANPSKGVYEQYF
j_gene: TRBJ2-7; abundance: -; v_gene: TRBV4-2; CDR3aa: CASSHPALGLEQYF
j_gene: TRBJ1-5; abundance: few; v_gene: TRBV19; CDR3aa: CASTHMGQPQHF
j_gene: TRBJ2-3; abundance: once; v_gene: TRBV4-2; CDR3aa: CASSQSSGQSNTQYF
j_gene: TRBJ1-1; abundance: -; v_gene: TRBV5-1; CDR3aa: CASSHGDRNMNTEAFF
j_gene: TRBJ1-1; abundance: -; v_gene: TRBV7-2; CDR3aa: CASSLNQGSSEAFF
j_gene: TRBJ2-4; abundance: -; v_gene: TRBV5-6; CDR3aa: CASSFQGGLAKNIQYF
j_gene: TRBJ2-3; abundance: -; v_gene: TRBV28; CDR3aa: CASSLDVGTGLYF
j_gene: TRBJ2-5; abundance: -; v_gene: TRBV30; CDR3aa: CAWSPMGGTQYF
j_gene: TRBJ1-2; abundance: -; v_gene: TRBV7-8; CDR3aa: CASSKTGEAGYTF
j_gene: TRBJ1-3; abundance: -; v_gene: TRBV7-9; CDR3aa: CASSLRGQTGNTIYF
j_gene: TRBJ2-1; abundance: -; v_gene: TRBV6-6; CDR3aa: CASSTDRFPYNEQFF
j_gene: TRBJ1-1; abundance: once; v_gene: TRBV5-4; CDR3aa: CASSPKDSPTTEAFF
j_gene: TRBJ2-7; abundance: -; v_gene: TRBV7-9; CDR3aa: CASSRGGTAYGEQYF
j_gene: TRBJ2-1; abundance: -; v_gene: TRBV7-2; CDR3aa: CASSTTRVEQFF
j_gene: TRBJ1-4; abundance: -; v_gene: TRBV7-9; CDR3aa: CASSLGGTRDNEKLFF
j_gene: TRBJ2-5; abundance: -; v_gene: TRBV27; CDR3aa: CASRDRTGTSGRGETQYF
j_gene: TRBJ2-7; abundance: -; v_gene: TRBV7-2; CDR3aa: CASSLGTDGGEQYF
j_gene: TRBJ2-7; abundance: -; v_gene: TRBV5-6; CDR3aa: CASSRGQASYEQYF
j_gene: TRBJ2-1; abundance: -; v_gene: TRBV5-5; CDR3aa: CASSLPLAGAHNEQFF
j_gene: TRBJ2-1; abundance: -; v_gene: TRBV11-3; CDR3aa: CASSLDSIEQFF
j_gene: TRBJ2-7; abundance: once; v_gene: TRBV18; CDR3aa: CASSPAGLSYEQYF
j_gene: TRBJ2-7; abundance: -; v_gene: TRBV29-1; CDR3aa: CSVAASVREQYF